The 2 T cell receptor beta chains given below trace back to one sample, sequenced in a study of CXCR3-negative and CXCR3-positive naive CD8 T cells. UMI-labeled 5' RACE yielded the TRB cDNA libraries. TCRdb reprocessed the 5' RACE reads and reports one entry per CDR3 protein, with no DNA. The sample has about 130,000 distinct CDR3 sequences. The specimen was naive CXCR3- CD8+ T cells from blood. Subset here: CD45RO-CCR7+CD27+CD95- naive CD8+ T cells lacking CXCR3 (TNR3-). These TCRs come from a human donor in good health. Some clones in this sample may be carry-over from other donors' samples.

The rearrangement links TRBV29-1 to TRBJ2-1; TCRdb's D call of TRBD1 is untestable without DNA. The CDR3 sequence is 12 residues long. Germline V CDR1 and CDR2: SQVTM, ANQGSEA. This CDR3 is CSVAGTGGEQFF.

The rearrangement joins TRBV20-1 to TRBJ2-3; TCRdb reports TRBD2, a call that lacks DNA to check it against. The CDR3 consists of 17 residues. Germline CDR1 DFQATT, CDR2 SNEGSKA (reference sequence). CDR3 amino acids: CSARAPISSGLPDTQYF.